This T cell receptor beta chain stems from a study of CD8+ T cells in alopecia areata. The wider study: Severity scoring for treated patients was based on the percentage of affected scalp area.

On this clone: What it binds is not known.

In germline, CDR1 is DFQATT, CDR2 SNEGSKA (reference sequence). The CDR3 is 11 amino acids. Deletions cut 3 bases from V and 5 bases from J, with 7 bases between. The treatment here: oral pan-JAK inhibitor, 5-10 mg twice daily. RNA extraction and reverse transcription yielded cDNA as sequencing template. Clones were sequenced by immunoSEQ multiplex PCR, and TCRdb holds only the in-frame ones, with some missing. Here the sample spans about 220,000 clones, 50% to 70% being singletons. Broader study findings: Scalp data also include sequences from resident alphabeta T cells of normal skin. Throughout tofacitinib, many expanded lesional clones continued to persist in scalp and blood.

This chain links TRBV20-1 with TRBJ2-5; D unresolved. The sequence derives from a human donor with alopecia areata. The sequencing here drew on CD4+ T cells sorted from blood, taken at week 4, from a patient treated with tofacitinib. The CDR3 nucleotides are TGCAGTGCTAGTTATTTGGAGACCCAGTACTTC. It specifies CSASYLETQYF.